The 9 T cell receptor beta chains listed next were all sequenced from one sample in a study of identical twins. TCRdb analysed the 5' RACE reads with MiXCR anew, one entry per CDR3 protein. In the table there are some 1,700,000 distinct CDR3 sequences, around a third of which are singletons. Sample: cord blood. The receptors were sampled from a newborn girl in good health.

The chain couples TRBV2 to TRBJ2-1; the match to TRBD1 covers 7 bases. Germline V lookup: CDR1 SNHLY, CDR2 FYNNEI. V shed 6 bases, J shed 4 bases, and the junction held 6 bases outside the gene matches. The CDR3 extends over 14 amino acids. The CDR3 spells CASRETGNYNEQFF. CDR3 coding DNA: TGTGCCAGCAGGGAGACAGGGAATTACAATGAGCAGTTCTTC.

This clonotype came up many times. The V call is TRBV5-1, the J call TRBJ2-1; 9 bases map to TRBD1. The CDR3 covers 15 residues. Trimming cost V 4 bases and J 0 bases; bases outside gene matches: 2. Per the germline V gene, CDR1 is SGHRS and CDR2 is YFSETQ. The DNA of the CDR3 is TGCGCCAGCAGCCCGACAGGGGGCTCCTACAATGAGCAGTTCTTC. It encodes CASSPTGGSYNEQFF.

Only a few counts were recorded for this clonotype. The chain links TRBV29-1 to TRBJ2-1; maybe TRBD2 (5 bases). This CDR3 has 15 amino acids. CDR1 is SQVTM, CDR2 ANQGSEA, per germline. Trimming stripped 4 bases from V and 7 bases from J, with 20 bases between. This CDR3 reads CSVATYVSRRNEQFF. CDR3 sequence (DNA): TGCAGCGTTGCCACTTATGTCTCCCGGAGGAATGAGCAGTTCTTC.

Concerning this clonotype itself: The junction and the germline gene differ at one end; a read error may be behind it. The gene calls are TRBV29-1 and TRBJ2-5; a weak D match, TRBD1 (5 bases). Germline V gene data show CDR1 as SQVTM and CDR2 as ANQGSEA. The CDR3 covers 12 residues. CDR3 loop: CGVDRQQETQYF. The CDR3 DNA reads TGCGGCGTTGATCGACAGCAAGAGACCCAGTACTTC.

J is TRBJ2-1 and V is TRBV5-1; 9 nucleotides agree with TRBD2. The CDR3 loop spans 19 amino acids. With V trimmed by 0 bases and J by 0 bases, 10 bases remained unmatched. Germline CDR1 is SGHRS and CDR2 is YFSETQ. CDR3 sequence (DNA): TGCGCCAGCAGCTTGGGTTTTAGCGGGAGCCCCAGCTCCTACAATGAGCAGTTCTTC. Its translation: CASSLGFSGSPSSYNEQFF.

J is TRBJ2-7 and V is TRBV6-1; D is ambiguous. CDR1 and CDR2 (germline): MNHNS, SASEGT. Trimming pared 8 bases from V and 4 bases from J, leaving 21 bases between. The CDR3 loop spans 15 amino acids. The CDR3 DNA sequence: TGTGCCAGCGCAATTAGCAGCGCATCCCCTTACGAGCAGTACTTC. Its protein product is CASAISSASPYEQYF.

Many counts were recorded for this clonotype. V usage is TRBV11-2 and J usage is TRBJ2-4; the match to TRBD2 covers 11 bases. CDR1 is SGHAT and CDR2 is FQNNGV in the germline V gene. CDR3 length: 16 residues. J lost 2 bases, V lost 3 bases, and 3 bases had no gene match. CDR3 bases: TGTGCCAGCAGCTTCGGACTAGCGGGCCCCAAAAACATTCAGTACTTC. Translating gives CASSFGLAGPKNIQYF.

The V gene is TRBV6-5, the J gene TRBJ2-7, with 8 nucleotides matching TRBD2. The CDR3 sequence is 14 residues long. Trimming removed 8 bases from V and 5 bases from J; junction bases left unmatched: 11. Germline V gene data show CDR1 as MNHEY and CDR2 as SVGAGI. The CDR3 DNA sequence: TGTGCCAGCGGGAGGAGCGGGAGAGGGAACGAGCAGTACTTC. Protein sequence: CASGRSGRGNEQYF.

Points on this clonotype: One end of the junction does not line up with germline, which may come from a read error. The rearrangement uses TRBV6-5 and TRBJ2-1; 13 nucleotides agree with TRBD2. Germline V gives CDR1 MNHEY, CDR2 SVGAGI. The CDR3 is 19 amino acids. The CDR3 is CASSYSGLAGKSSYNVQFF. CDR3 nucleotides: TGTGCCAGCAGTTACTCGGGACTAGCGGGAAAGAGCTCCTACAATGTGCAGTTCTTC.